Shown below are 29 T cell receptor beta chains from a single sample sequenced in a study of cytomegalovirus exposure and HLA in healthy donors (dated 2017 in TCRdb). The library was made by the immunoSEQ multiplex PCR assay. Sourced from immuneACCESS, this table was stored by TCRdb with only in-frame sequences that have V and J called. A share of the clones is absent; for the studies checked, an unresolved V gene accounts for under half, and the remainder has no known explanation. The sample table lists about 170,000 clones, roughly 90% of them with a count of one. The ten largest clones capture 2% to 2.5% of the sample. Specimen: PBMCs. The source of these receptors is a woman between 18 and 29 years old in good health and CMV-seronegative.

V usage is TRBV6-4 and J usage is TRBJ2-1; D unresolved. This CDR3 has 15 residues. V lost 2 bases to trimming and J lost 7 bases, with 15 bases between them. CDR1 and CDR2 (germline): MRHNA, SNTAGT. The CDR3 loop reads CASSDTIDSVNEQFF. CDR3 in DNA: TGTGCCAGCAGTGACACCATAGATTCGGTGAATGAGCAGTTCTTC.

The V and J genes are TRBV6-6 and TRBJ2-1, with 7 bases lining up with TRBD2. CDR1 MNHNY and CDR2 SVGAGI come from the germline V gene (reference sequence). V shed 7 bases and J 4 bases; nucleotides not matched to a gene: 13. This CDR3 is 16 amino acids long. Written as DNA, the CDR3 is TGTGCCAGCATCCAACAGCGGGGAGGGGTATACAATGAGCAGTTCTTC. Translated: CASIQQRGGVYNEQFF.

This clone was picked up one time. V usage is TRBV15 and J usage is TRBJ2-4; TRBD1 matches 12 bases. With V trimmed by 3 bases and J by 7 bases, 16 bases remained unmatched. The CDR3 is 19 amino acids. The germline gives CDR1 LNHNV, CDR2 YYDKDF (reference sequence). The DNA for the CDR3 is TGTGCCACCAGCAGTCCATCAAGCCCCGGGACAGGGGGCCTGAACATTCAGTACTTC. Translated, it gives CATSSPSSPGTGGLNIQYF.

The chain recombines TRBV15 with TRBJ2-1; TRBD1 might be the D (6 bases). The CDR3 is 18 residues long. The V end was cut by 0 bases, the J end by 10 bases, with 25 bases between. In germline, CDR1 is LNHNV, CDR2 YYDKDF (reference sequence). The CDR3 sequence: CATSRDYTFRGPYGEQFF. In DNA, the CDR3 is TGTGCCACCAGCAGAGATTATACCTTCAGGGGACCTTACGGGGAGCAGTTCTTC.

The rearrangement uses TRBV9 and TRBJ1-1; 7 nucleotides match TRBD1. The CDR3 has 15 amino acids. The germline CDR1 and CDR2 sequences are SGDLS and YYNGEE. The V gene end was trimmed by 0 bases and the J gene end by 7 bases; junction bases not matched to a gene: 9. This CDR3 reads CASSVATGRGYEAFF. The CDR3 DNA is TGTGCCAGCAGCGTAGCGACAGGGCGAGGATATGAAGCTTTCTTT.

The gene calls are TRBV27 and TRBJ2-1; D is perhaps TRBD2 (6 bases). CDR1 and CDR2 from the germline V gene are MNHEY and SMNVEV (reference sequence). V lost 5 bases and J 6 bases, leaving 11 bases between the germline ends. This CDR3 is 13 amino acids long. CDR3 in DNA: TGTGCCAGCAGTCTCCGGGAGCTCAATGAGCAGTTCTTC. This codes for CASSLRELNEQFF.

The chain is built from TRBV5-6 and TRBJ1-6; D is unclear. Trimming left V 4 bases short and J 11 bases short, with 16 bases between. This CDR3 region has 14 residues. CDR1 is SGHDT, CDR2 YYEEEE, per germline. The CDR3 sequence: CASSAVGETTPLHF. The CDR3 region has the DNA TGTGCCAGCAGCGCCGTCGGGGAGACCACACCCCTCCACTTT.

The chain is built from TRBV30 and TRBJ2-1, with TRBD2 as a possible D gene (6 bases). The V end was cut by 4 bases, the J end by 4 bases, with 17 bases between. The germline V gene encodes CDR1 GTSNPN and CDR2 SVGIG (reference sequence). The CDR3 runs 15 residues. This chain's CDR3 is CAWNQGGGAYNEQFF. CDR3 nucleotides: TGTGCCTGGAACCAAGGCGGCGGGGCATACAATGAGCAGTTCTTC.

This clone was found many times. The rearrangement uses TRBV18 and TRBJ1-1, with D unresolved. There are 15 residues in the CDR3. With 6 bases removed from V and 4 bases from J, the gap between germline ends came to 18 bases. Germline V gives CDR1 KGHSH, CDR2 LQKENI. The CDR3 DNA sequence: TGTGCCAGCTCGCCGGCAAGGGAGGTAGGCACTGAAGCTTTCTTT. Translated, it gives CASSPAREVGTEAFF.

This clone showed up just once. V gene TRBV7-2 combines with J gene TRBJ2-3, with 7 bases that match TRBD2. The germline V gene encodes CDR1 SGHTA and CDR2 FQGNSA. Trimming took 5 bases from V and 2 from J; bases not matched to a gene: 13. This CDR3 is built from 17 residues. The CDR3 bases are TGTGCCAGCAGCCAAACCTCTAGCGGACCTTTCACAGATACGCAGTATTTT. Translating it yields CASSQTSSGPFTDTQYF.

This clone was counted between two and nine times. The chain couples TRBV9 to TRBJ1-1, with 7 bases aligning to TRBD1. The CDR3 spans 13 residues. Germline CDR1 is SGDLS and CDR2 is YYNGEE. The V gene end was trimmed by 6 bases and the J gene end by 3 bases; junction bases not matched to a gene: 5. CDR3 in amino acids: CASNRDSDTEAFF. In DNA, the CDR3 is TGTGCCAGCAACCGGGACAGTGACACTGAAGCTTTCTTT.

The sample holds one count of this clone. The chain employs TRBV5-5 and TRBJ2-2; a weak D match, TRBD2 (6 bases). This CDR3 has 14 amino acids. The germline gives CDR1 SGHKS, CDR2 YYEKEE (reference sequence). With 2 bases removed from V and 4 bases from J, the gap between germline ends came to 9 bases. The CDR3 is CASSLFGSTGELFF. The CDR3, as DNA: TGTGCCAGCAGCTTATTCGGGAGCACCGGGGAGCTGTTTTTT.

The CDR3 sequence is CAGQGSSYNSPLHF. The CDR3 DNA is TGTGCCGGACAGGGGAGCTCCTATAATTCACCCCTCCACTTT. The rearrangement links TRBV30 to TRBJ1-6, with TRBD1 matching 9 bases. CDR3 length: 14 residues. Trimming took 8 bases from V and 0 from J; bases not matched to a gene: 2. Germline CDR1 and CDR2: GTSNPN and SVGIG (reference sequence).

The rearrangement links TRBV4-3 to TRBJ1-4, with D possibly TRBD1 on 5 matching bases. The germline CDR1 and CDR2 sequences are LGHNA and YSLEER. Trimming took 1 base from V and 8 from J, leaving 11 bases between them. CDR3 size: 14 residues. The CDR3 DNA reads TGCGCCAGCAGCCAAGTCCCAGGGATCGAAAAACTGTTTTTT. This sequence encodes CASSQVPGIEKLFF.

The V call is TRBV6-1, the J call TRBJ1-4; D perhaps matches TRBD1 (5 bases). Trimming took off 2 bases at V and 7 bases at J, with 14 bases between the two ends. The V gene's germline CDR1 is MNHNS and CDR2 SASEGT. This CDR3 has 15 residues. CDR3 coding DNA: TGTGCCAGCAGTGAACAGGAGGGGAAGGGTGAAAAACTGTTTTTT. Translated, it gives CASSEQEGKGEKLFF.

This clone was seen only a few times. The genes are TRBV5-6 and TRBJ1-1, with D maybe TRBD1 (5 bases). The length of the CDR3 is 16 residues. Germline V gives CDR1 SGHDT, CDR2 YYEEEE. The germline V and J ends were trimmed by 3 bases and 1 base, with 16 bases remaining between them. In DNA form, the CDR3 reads TGTGCCAGCAGCTCATGGCGGGGGAGGGGGAACACTGAAGCTTTCTTT. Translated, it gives CASSSWRGRGNTEAFF.

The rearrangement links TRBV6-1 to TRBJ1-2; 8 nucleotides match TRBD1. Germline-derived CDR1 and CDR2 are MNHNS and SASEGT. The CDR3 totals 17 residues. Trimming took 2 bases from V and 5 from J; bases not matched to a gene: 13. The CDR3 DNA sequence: TGTGCCAGCAGTGAATCGGACAGGGAGGGGTTGTATTATGGCTACACCTTC. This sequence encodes CASSESDREGLYYGYTF.

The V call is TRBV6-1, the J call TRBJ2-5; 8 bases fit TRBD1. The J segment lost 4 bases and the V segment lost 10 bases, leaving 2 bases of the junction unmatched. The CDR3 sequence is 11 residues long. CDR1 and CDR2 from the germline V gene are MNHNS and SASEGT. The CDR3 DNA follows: TGTGCCATCGACAGGGGAGAGACCCAGTACTTC. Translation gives CAIDRGETQYF.

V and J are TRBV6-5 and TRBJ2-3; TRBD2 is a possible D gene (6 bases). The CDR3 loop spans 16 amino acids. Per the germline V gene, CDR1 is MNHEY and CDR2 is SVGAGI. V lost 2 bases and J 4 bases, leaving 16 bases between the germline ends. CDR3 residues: CASSYHRDLGPDTQYF. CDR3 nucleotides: TGTGCCAGCAGTTACCACCGGGACTTGGGGCCAGATACGCAGTATTTT.

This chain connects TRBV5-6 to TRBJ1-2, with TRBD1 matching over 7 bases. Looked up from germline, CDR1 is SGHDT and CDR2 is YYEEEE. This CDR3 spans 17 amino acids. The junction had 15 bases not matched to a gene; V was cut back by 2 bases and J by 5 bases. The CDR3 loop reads CASSFGTASNLRYGYTF. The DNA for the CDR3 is TGTGCCAGCAGCTTTGGGACAGCTTCCAATTTACGGTATGGCTACACCTTC.

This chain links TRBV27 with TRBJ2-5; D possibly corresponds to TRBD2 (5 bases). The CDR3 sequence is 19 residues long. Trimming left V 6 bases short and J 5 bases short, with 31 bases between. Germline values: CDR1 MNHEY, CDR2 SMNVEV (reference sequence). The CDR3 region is CASRTLKNGVQTRGETQYF. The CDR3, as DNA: TGTGCCAGCAGAACCCTAAAAAATGGAGTGCAGACCCGAGGGGAGACCCAGTACTTC.

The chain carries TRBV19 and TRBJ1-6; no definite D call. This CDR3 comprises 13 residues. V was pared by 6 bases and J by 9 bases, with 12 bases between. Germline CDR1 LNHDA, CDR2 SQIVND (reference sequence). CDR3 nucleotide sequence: TGTGCCAGTAGGCGGGAGCAAGGTTCACCCCTCCACTTT. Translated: CASRREQGSPLHF. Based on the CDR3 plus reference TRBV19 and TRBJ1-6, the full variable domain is DGGITQSPKYLFRKEGQNVTLSCEQNLNHDAMYWYRQDPGQGLRLIYYSQIVNDFQKGDIAEGYSVSREKKESFPLTVTSAQKNPTAFYLCASRREQGSPLHFGNGTRLTVT.

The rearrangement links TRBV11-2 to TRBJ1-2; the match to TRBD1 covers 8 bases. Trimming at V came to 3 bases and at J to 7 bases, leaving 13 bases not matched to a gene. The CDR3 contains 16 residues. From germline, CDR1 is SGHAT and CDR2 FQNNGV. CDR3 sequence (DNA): TGTGCCAGCAGCTTTGGTACATACAGGGGGTCGGGTGGCTACACCTTC. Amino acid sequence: CASSFGTYRGSGGYTF.

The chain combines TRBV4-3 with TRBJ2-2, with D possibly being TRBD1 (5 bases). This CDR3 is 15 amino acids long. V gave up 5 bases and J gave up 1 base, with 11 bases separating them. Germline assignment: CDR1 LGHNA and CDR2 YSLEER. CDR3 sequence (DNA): TGCGCCAGCAGCGTACAGGCGGAGAACACCGGGGAGCTGTTTTTT. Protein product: CASSVQAENTGELFF.

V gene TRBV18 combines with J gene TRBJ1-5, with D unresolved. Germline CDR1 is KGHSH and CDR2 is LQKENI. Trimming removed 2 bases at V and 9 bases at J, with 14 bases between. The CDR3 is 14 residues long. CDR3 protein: CASSPETRLWPQHF. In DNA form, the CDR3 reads TGTGCCAGCTCACCAGAGACACGGCTTTGGCCCCAGCATTTT.

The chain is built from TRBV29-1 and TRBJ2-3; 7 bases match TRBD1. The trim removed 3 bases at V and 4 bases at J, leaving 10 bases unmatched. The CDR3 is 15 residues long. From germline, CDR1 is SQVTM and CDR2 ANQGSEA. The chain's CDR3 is CSVDYRGQLPDTQYF. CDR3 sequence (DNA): TGCAGCGTTGACTATAGGGGACAGCTTCCAGATACGCAGTATTTT.

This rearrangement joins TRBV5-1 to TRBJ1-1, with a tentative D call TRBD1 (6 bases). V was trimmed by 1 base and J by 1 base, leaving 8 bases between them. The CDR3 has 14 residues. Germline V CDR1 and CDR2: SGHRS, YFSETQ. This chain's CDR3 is CASSLTGSNTEAFF. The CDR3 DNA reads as TGCGCCAGCAGCTTGACAGGGTCGAACACTGAAGCTTTCTTT.

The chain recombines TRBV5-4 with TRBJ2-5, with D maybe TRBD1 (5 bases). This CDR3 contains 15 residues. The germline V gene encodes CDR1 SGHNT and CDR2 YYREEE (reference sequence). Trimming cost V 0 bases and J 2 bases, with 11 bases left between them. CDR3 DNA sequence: TGTGCCAGCAGCTTGGAGGCAGGGCGACAAGAGACCCAGTACTTC. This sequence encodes CASSLEAGRQETQYF.

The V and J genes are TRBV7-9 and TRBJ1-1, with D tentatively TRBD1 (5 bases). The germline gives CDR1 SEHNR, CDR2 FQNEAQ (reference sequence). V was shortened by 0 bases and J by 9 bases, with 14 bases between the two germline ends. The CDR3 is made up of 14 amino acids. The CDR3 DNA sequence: TGTGCCAGCAGCTTAGCGGTTGGAGGGGCTCAAGCTTTCTTT. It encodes CASSLAVGGAQAFF.